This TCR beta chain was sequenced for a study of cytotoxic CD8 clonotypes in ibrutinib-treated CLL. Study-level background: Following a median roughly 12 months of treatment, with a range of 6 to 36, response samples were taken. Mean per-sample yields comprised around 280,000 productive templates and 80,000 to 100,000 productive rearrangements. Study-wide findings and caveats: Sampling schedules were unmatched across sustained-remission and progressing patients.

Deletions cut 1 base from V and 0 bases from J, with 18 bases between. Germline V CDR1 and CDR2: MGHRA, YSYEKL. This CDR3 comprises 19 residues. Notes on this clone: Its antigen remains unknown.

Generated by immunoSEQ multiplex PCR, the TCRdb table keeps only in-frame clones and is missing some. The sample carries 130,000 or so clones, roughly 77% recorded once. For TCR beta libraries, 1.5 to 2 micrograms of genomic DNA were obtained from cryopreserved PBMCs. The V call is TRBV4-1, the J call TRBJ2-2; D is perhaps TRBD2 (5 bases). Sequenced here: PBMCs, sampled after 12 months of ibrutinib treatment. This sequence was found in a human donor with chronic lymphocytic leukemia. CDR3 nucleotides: TGCGCCAGCAGCCAAGGAGGGTCGGGGTCGGGATCGAACACCGGGGAGCTGTTTTTT. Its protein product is CASSQGGSGSGSNTGELFF.